This T cell receptor (beta chain) was sequenced in a study of T cells expressing NK-cell markers. Germline V CDR1 and CDR2: SGHAT, FQNNGV. CDR3 length: 15 amino acids. TCRdb processed the 5' RACE reads again and assigns one entry to each CDR3 protein, with no DNA. The sample table includes 440,000 or so distinct CDR3 sequences. What was sequenced was blood T cells: a sorted CD56 or NKG2C T cell subset, CD4+ or CD8+ T cells, or bulk PBMC T cells (not recorded which). This clonotype originated in a woman between 18 and 70 years old in good health. J is TRBJ1-1 and V is TRBV11-2; the TCRdb D gene call, TRBD1, has no DNA to confirm it. The CDR3 loop reads CASAKGNRSNTEAFF.